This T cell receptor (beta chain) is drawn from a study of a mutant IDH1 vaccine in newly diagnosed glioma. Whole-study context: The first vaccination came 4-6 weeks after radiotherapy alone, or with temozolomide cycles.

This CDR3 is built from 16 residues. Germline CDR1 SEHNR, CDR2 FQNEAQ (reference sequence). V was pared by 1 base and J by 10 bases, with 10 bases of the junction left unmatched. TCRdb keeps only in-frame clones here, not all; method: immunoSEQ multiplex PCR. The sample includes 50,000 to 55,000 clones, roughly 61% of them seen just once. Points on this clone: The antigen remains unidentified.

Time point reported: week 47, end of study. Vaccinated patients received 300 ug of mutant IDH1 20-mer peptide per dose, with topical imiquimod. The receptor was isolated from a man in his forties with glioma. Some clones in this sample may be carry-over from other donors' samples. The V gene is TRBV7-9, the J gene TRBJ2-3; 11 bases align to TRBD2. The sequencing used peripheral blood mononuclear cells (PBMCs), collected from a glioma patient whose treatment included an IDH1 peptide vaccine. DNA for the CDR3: TGTGCCAGCAGCTTAGGACTAGCGGGGTCGCCGGAGGCGCAGTATTTT. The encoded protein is CASSLGLAGSPEAQYF. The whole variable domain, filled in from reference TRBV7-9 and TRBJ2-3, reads DTGVSQNPRHKITKRGQNVTFRCDPISEHNRLYWYRQTLGQGPEFLTYFQNEAQLEKSRLLSDRFSAERPKGSFSTLEIQRTEQGDSAMYLCASSLGLAGSPEAQYFGPGTRLTVL.